The T cell receptor beta chain under discussion was sequenced for a study of blood T cell repertoires in COVID-19. In germline, CDR1 is ENHRY, CDR2 SYGVKD. V was cut by 2 bases and J by 0 bases, with 8 bases left in between. This CDR3 has 15 amino acids. In the original analysis: Amplification of reference gene primers was used by the study to estimate nucleated cell counts. The repertoire was sequenced with immunoSEQ multiplex PCR; TCRdb's copy has only in-frame clones and lacks some. D and trimming come from the DNA, and the V and J calls and clone size come from that table. The sample holds approximately 150,000 clones, about 80% seen once.

This clonotype originated in a man over 45 with acute or convalescent COVID-19. The rearrangement links TRBV10-3 to TRBJ1-3; no reliable D call. The material sequenced was peripheral blood. The CDR3 reads CAISEQTFSGNTIYF. CDR3 sequence (DNA): TGTGCCATCAGTGAGCAGACTTTCTCTGGAAACACCATATATTTT.